The 2 T cell receptor beta chains presented below share a single source sample, sequenced in a study of blood T cell repertoires in COVID-19. TCRdb's table, derived via immunoSEQ multiplex PCR, lists solely in-frame clones and lacks some. This table holds 110,000 to 150,000 clones, about 89% found once. The sample taken for sequencing was peripheral blood. The origin of the receptors is a man in his 60s with active or convalescent COVID-19.

The rearrangement uses TRBV28 and TRBJ1-2, with 7 bases matching TRBD1. V trimming: 4 bases; J trimming: 3 bases; junction bases outside the gene matches: 17. This CDR3 region has 18 residues. CDR1 and CDR2 (germline): MDHEN, SYDVKM. CDR3 protein: CASSSISPNRGVDYGYTF. Written as DNA, the CDR3 is TGTGCCAGCAGTTCTATATCCCCAAACAGGGGCGTTGACTATGGCTACACCTTC.

The chain employs TRBV3-1 (or the pseudogene TRBV3-2) and TRBJ2-5, with TRBD1 identical over 8 bases. V dropped 2 bases and J dropped 5; count of bases not matched to a gene: 4. Germline V gene sequence: CDR1 LGHDT, CDR2 YNNKEL (reference sequence). CDR3 length: 14 residues. CDR3 in amino acids: CASSQLDRAETQYF. The CDR3 DNA sequence: TGTGCCAGCAGCCAACTGGACAGGGCGGAGACCCAGTACTTC.